This note documents a single T cell receptor (beta chain) sequence. These data are taken from a study of cytomegalovirus exposure and HLA in healthy donors. J was trimmed by 10 bases and V by 4 bases; bases with no gene match: 19. The CDR3 loop spans 16 amino acids. Germline lookup yields CDR1 GTSNPN and CDR2 SVGIG (reference sequence). Nominally healthy donors provided the samples, though records likely missed some immune exposures. PCR employed 60 Vbeta and 13 Jbeta primers. Assay used: immunoSEQ multiplex PCR; TCRdb lists only in-frame clones, some missing. There are about 140,000 clones in the sample, with under 2.5% held by the top ten.

The sequenced sample was PBMCs. The chain is built from TRBV30 and TRBJ2-3; 8 nucleotides line up with TRBD2. This clonotype was sampled from a woman aged 18-29 years in good health and CMV-seronegative. CDR3 nucleotide sequence: TGTGCCTGGATCCCTAGGAGCGGGAGCACTCCAATACCGCAGTATTTT. Its translation: CAWIPRSGSTPIPQYF. The entire variable domain, with the rest obtained from reference TRBV30 and TRBJ2-3, is as follows: SQTIHQWPATLVQPVGSPLSLECTVEGTSNPNLYWYRQAAGRGLQLLFYSVGIGQISSEVPQNLSASRPQDRQFILSSKKLLLSDSGFYLCAWIPRSGSTPIPQYFGPGTRLTVL.